This entry lists 18 T cell receptor beta chains sequenced from one sample in a study of blood T cell repertoires in COVID-19. Sequencing used immunoSEQ multiplex PCR; TCRdb keeps in-frame clones, though not all of them. The sample yields 150,000 to 200,000 clones, 76% seen once. The sequenced sample consisted of peripheral blood. These receptors were collected from a woman in her forties or fifties with active or convalescent COVID-19.

This chain uses TRBV7-2 with TRBJ2-2, with 10 positions matching TRBD1. J gave up 4 bases and V 5 bases, and 4 bases lay outside the gene matches. Germline-derived CDR1 and CDR2 are SGHTA and FQGNSA. This CDR3 has 15 amino acids. CDR3 DNA: TGTGCCAGCAGCAGCCGGGACAGGGGCACCGGGGAGCTGTTTTTT. Translating gives CASSSRDRGTGELFF. Filled out from reference TRBV7-2 and TRBJ2-2, the complete variable domain reads GAGVSQSPSNKVTEKGKDVELRCDPISGHTALYWYRQSLGQGLEFLIYFQGNSAPDKSGLPSDRFSAERTGGSVSTLTIQRTQQEDSAVYLCASSSRDRGTGELFFGEGSRLTVL.

The V call is TRBV20-1, the J call TRBJ1-4; weak D call: TRBD1 (6 bases). Germline CDR1 is DFQATT and CDR2 is SNEGSKA (reference sequence). V was pared by 3 bases and J by 8 bases, with 13 bases between. The length of the CDR3 is 13 residues. This CDR3 is CSASEGGDEKLFF. DNA for the CDR3: TGCAGTGCTAGTGAGGGGGGAGACGAAAAACTGTTTTTT.

This rearrangement joins TRBV7-8 to TRBJ2-1, with 7 bases lining up with TRBD2. The CDR3 contains 15 residues. The germline V gene has CDR1 SGHVS and CDR2 FQNEAQ. Losses at the gene ends were 6 bases for V and 4 bases for J; bases not matched to a gene: 9. The DNA of the CDR3 is TGTGCCAGCAGAACATTCACTAGCGAGTACAATGAGCAGTTCTTC. It encodes CASRTFTSEYNEQFF.

This clone was picked up a small number of times. The chain uses TRBV2 and TRBJ1-2; TRBD1 matches at 8 bases. Germline CDR1 and CDR2: SNHLY and FYNNEI. The CDR3 runs 15 residues. Unmatched junction bases numbered 11, after V lost 6 bases and J lost 5 bases. CDR3 region: CASRTGGAVGYGYTF. In nucleotides, the CDR3 is TGTGCCAGCAGAACAGGGGGGGCGGTCGGGTATGGCTACACCTTC.

V gene TRBV6-2 or TRBV6-3 combines with J gene TRBJ2-1; TRBD1 is a possible D gene (6 bases). The CDR3 loop spans 15 amino acids. From germline, CDR1 is MNHEY and CDR2 SVGEGT. Trimming shortened V by 4 bases and J by 0 bases, and 10 bases separated the two germline ends. The CDR3 spells CASSSGQSSYNEQFF. CDR3 sequence (DNA): TGTGCCAGCAGTTCGGGACAAAGCTCCTACAATGAGCAGTTCTTC.

This chain's CDR3 is CASSPGTSGSAYRLETQYF. The CDR3 DNA sequence: TGTGCCAGCAGCCCAGGGACTAGCGGGAGCGCCTATCGGTTGGAGACCCAGTACTTC. V gene TRBV7-6 combines with J gene TRBJ2-5; 14 bases line up with TRBD2. With 5 bases clipped from V and 5 bases from J, the junction kept 16 bases outside the gene matches. This CDR3 region has 19 residues. Germline V gene data show CDR1 as SGHVS and CDR2 as FNYEAQ.

V usage is TRBV6-5 and J usage is TRBJ2-5; the D is unclear. From germline, CDR1 is MNHEY and CDR2 SVGAGI. V was pared by 0 bases and J by 1 base, with 9 bases between. The CDR3 is made up of 15 amino acids. DNA for the CDR3: TGTGCCAGCAGTTACTCGTTGGCCCGCCAAGAGACCCAGTACTTC. It yields the protein CASSYSLARQETQYF.

CDR3 coding DNA: TGCGCCAGCACCTACCGGACAGGGACTAATGAAAAACTGTTTTTT. Its protein is CASTYRTGTNEKLFF. The genes are TRBV5-1 and TRBJ1-4; 8 bases agree with TRBD1. Per the germline V gene, CDR1 is SGHRS and CDR2 is YFSETQ. Germline trimming cut 6 bases from V and 2 bases from J; bases unmatched to any gene: 6. The CDR3 is 15 amino acids. The full variable domain, rest sourced from reference TRBV5-1 and TRBJ1-4, is KAGVTQTPRYLIKTRGQQVTLSCSPISGHRSVSWYQQTPGQGLQFLFEYFSETQRNKGNFPGRFSGRQFSNSRSEMNVSTLELGDSALYLCASTYRTGTNEKLFFGSGTQLSVL.

This chain links TRBV28 with TRBJ2-3; a possible D gene is TRBD2 (5 bases). Germline CDR1 MDHEN, CDR2 SYDVKM. CDR3 size: 13 residues. V was shortened by 4 bases and J by 2 bases, with 7 bases between the two germline ends. The CDR3 nucleotides are TGTGCCAGCAGTTACGGGGACACAGATACGCAGTATTTT. This sequence encodes CASSYGDTDTQYF.

V usage is TRBV3-1 (or the pseudogene TRBV3-2) and J usage is TRBJ2-5, with unresolved D. The V gene's germline CDR1 is LGHDT and CDR2 YNNKEL (reference sequence). The CDR3 runs to 13 residues. V was pared by 2 bases and J by 1 base, with 5 bases between. CDR3 in amino acids: CASSQWPQETQYF. CDR3 coding DNA: TGTGCCAGCAGCCAATGGCCCCAAGAGACCCAGTACTTC.

V gene TRBV27 combines with J gene TRBJ1-4; 9 nucleotides align to TRBD1. Germline CDR1 and CDR2: MNHEY and SMNVEV (reference sequence). The CDR3 is 14 residues long. V was clipped by 2 bases and J by 7 bases; unmatched bases: 2. The CDR3 is CASSLGTGFEKLFF. For the CDR3, the DNA is TGTGCCAGCAGTTTAGGGACAGGGTTTGAAAAACTGTTTTTT.

V and J are TRBV6-5 and TRBJ2-2; the match to TRBD2 covers 8 bases. The CDR3 has 15 amino acids. Germline lookup yields CDR1 MNHEY and CDR2 SVGAGI. Trimming removed 6 bases from V and 6 bases from J; junction bases left unmatched: 9. CDR3 region: CASSPLAGVPGELFF. The DNA for the CDR3 is TGTGCCAGCAGCCCGCTAGCGGGCGTTCCCGGGGAGCTGTTTTTT.

The chain is built from TRBV10-3 and TRBJ2-3; 7 bases are shared with TRBD2. Germline-derived CDR1 and CDR2 are ENHRY and SYGVKD. The CDR3 runs 11 residues. V was pared by 8 bases and J by 6 bases, with 2 bases of the junction left unmatched. Here the CDR3 reads CAIGRGDTQYF. As DNA, the CDR3 is TGTGCCATCGGGCGGGGGGATACGCAGTATTTT.

The chain combines TRBV2 with TRBJ2-7; TRBD1 is a possible D gene (6 bases). The V end was cut by 8 bases, the J end by 3 bases, with 14 bases between. The CDR3 has 13 amino acids. CDR1 SNHLY and CDR2 FYNNEI come from the germline V gene. The CDR3, as DNA: TGTGCCAGCCTATGGGACATAAGCTACGAGCAGTACTTC. Amino acid sequence: CASLWDISYEQYF.

This clone showed up just once. The rearrangement uses TRBV2 and TRBJ1-2, with TRBD1 matching 8 bases. This CDR3 spans 14 amino acids. The germline CDR1 and CDR2 sequences are SNHLY and FYNNEI. Trimming at V came to 7 bases and at J to 2 bases, leaving 6 bases not matched to a gene. The CDR3 bases are TGTGCCAGCAACCGACAGGGGTTAAACTATGGCTACACCTTC. Amino acids: CASNRQGLNYGYTF.

CDR3 bases: TGTGCCAGTAGTATGTCGCAGGCCACTAACTATGGCTACACCTTC. It translates to CASSMSQATNYGYTF. The rearrangement joins TRBV19 to TRBJ1-2; D gene uncertain. The CDR3 spans 15 residues. Germline V CDR1 and CDR2: LNHDA, SQIVND (reference sequence). Trimming took 3 bases from V and 0 from J, leaving 11 bases between them.

This chain joins TRBV12-2 and TRBJ2-3; the table's D call, TRBD2, was not checked against the DNA. TRBV12-2 is a pseudogene locus. CDR3 length: 15 amino acids. The CDR3 here is CASRFPGLPTDTQYF. The CDR3 DNA follows: TGTGCAAGTCGCTTTCCGGGACTCCCCACAGATACGCAGTATTTT.

The chain couples TRBV21-1 to TRBJ1-5. TRBV21-1 is listed as a pseudogene. The CDR3 length is 15 residues. CDR3 protein: CALVVRGRSNQPQHF. CDR3 coding DNA: TGTGCCCTGGTGGTCAGAGGAAGAAGCAATCAGCCCCAGCATTTT.